The 21 T cell receptor beta chains below were found in one sample sequenced in a study of blood T cell repertoires in COVID-19 (dated by TCRdb to the early 2020s). Preparation of the library involved the immunoSEQ multiplex PCR assay. TCRdb re-hosts the immuneACCESS table, in-frame sequences only. Its copies lack some clones; in the studies checked, an unresolved V gene accounts for under half of them, and the cause for the rest is not known. The sample records 250,000 to 350,000 clones, about four fifths of which are singletons. The ten largest clones represent 15% to 18% of the sample. Source material: peripheral blood. These receptors came from a person between 65 and 79 years old with COVID-19, enrolled during active disease.

This chain joins TRBV5-4 and TRBJ2-5; possibly TRBD2 for D (5 bases). CDR3 length: 14 amino acids. V gave up 3 bases and J gave up 0 bases, with 9 bases separating them. Looked up from germline, CDR1 is SGHNT and CDR2 is YYREEE (reference sequence). This chain's CDR3 is CASSYAGNQETQYF. The CDR3 bases are TGTGCCAGCAGCTATGCGGGTAACCAAGAGACCCAGTACTTC.

The chain carries TRBV5-1 and TRBJ2-2; TRBD1 matches at 8 bases. V shed 0 bases, J shed 5 bases, and the junction held 6 bases outside the gene matches. Germline CDR1 reads SGHRS; CDR2 reads YFSETQ. CDR3 length: 16 amino acids. CDR3 sequence (DNA): TGCGCCAGCAGCTTGGCCAGGGGGCTCGGGACCGGGGAGCTGTTTTTT. Its protein product is CASSLARGLGTGELFF.

This clone was detected once. The chain carries TRBV27 and TRBJ1-1, with D uncertain. CDR1 MNHEY and CDR2 SMNVEV come from the germline V gene (reference sequence). The CDR3 totals 13 residues. The V end was cut by 3 bases, the J end by 1 base, with 6 bases between. As DNA, the CDR3 is TGTGCCAGCAGTTTTCGAGGGAACACTGAAGCTTTCTTT. It yields the protein CASSFRGNTEAFF.

The chain links TRBV7-2 to TRBJ2-3; a possible D gene is TRBD1 (5 bases). This CDR3 has 13 residues. CDR1 SGHTA and CDR2 FQGNSA come from the germline V gene. Trimming shortened V by 6 bases and J by 6 bases, and 13 bases separated the two germline ends. CDR3 region: CASRSLGVDTQYF. The CDR3 DNA reads TGTGCCAGCAGATCCTTAGGGGTGGATACGCAGTATTTT.

This clone turned up a few times. The V gene is TRBV6-2 or TRBV6-3, the J gene TRBJ2-7; TRBD1 agrees at 10 bases. CDR1 MNHEY and CDR2 SVGEGT come from the germline V gene. Unmatched junction bases numbered 16, after V lost 0 bases and J lost 2 bases. This CDR3 region has 20 residues. DNA of the CDR3: TGTGCCAGCAGTTACTCTAGCGACGGGTCTGGGACAGGGGCCGCCTACGAGCAGTACTTC. It specifies CASSYSSDGSGTGAAYEQYF.

The chain joins TRBV25-1 to TRBJ2-1; no firm D call. CDR1 is MGHDK and CDR2 is SYGVNS in the germline V gene. V was trimmed by 1 base and J by 6 bases, leaving 10 bases between them. The CDR3 is 14 amino acids. The CDR3, as DNA: TGTGCCAGCAGTGAATCGGGTGGTCGCAATGAGCAGTTCTTC. This encodes CASSESGGRNEQFF.

This sequence joins TRBV7-8 and TRBJ1-5; no firm D call. The length of the CDR3 is 15 residues. The germline V gene has CDR1 SGHVS and CDR2 FQNEAQ. V gave up 0 bases and J gave up 0 bases, with 6 bases separating them. The CDR3 coding sequence is TGTGCCAGCAGCTTAGCCGGGGATAGCAATCAGCCCCAGCATTTT. Protein product: CASSLAGDSNQPQHF.

The chain uses TRBV9 and TRBJ2-1, with 7 nucleotides matching TRBD1. The CDR3 extends over 14 amino acids. The V segment lost 8 bases and the J segment 9 bases; nucleotides outside the gene matches: 14. The germline V gene has CDR1 SGDLS and CDR2 YYNGEE. The CDR3 sequence: CASRQGSQRGEQFF. The CDR3 DNA sequence: TGTGCCAGTCGACAGGGATCTCAGAGGGGTGAGCAGTTCTTC.

The chain combines TRBV28 with TRBJ2-7, with D maybe TRBD2 (6 bases). V lost 3 bases, J lost 7 bases, and 16 bases lay in between. This CDR3 is 14 amino acids long. Germline assignment: CDR1 MDHEN and CDR2 SYDVKM. The CDR3 DNA reads TGTGCCAGCAGTTTTACAGGAGGGAGAAGGGAGCAGTACTTC. Translated, it gives CASSFTGGRREQYF.

This clone has just a few counts. V gene TRBV4-3 combines with J gene TRBJ1-2; maybe TRBD1 (5 bases). The V end lost 2 bases, the J end lost 9 bases, and 19 bases lay between the germline ends. CDR3 length equals 15 residues. Germline lookup yields CDR1 LGHNA and CDR2 YSLEER. In DNA form, the CDR3 reads TGCGCCAGCAGCCAAACCGATACCAGGGATAAGCGCTACACCTTC. Translating it yields CASSQTDTRDKRYTF.

The chain links TRBV10-3 to TRBJ2-7; 8 positions agree with TRBD1. The germline V gene encodes CDR1 ENHRY and CDR2 SYGVKD. J gave up 6 bases and V 4 bases, and 2 bases lay outside the gene matches. The CDR3 is 12 residues long. CDR3: CAISADRVEQYF. CDR3 nucleotide sequence: TGTGCCATCAGTGCGGACAGGGTCGAGCAGTACTTC.

J is TRBJ2-1 and V is TRBV7-3, with D possibly TRBD1 on 6 matching bases. The CDR3 sequence is 15 residues long. Per germline, CDR1 SGHTA and CDR2 FQGTGA. Deletions cut 0 bases from V and 3 bases from J, with 9 bases between. CDR3 sequence (DNA): TGTGCCAGCAGCTTAACCCGGGACAACTACAATGAGCAGTTCTTC. This codes for CASSLTRDNYNEQFF.

This clone was seen a few times. This sequence joins TRBV11-2 and TRBJ2-1; 7 bases align to TRBD2. V lost 0 bases and J lost 4; bases outside the gene matches: 6. The germline CDR1 and CDR2 sequences are SGHAT and FQNNGV. CDR3 length equals 16 residues. The CDR3: CASSLDWLADYNEQFF. As DNA, the CDR3 is TGTGCCAGCAGCTTAGATTGGCTAGCGGATTACAATGAGCAGTTCTTC.

The CDR3 DNA reads TGCAGCGCCCCCCGCCGGGAGGGCCCGGAGACCCAGTACTTC. Its translation is CSAPRREGPETQYF. This chain joins TRBV29-1 and TRBJ2-5; 8 bases match TRBD2. There are 14 residues in the CDR3. The germline gives CDR1 SQVTM, CDR2 ANQGSEA. The V gene end was trimmed by 7 bases and the J gene end by 5 bases; junction bases not matched to a gene: 12.

The rearrangement uses TRBV15 and TRBJ2-1; a possible D gene is TRBD1 (6 bases). Germline V CDR1 and CDR2: LNHNV, YYDKDF (reference sequence). CDR3 length: 14 amino acids. The germline V and J ends were trimmed by 3 bases and 8 bases, with 14 bases remaining between them. This chain's CDR3 is CATSRRQGFDEQFF. CDR3 coding DNA: TGTGCCACCAGCAGGAGGCAGGGGTTCGATGAGCAGTTCTTC. The full variable domain, in which reference TRBV15 and TRBJ2-1 provide the parts outside the CDR3, is DAMVIQNPRYQVTQFGKPVTLSCSQTLNHNVMYWYQQKSSQAPKLLFHYYDKDFNNEADTPDNFQSRRPNTSFCFLDIRSPGLGDTAMYLCATSRRQGFDEQFFGPGTRLTVL.

The rearrangement uses TRBV7-6 and TRBJ1-1; D gene ambiguous. CDR1 and CDR2 (germline): SGHVS, FNYEAQ. CDR3 length: 15 residues. Trimming left V 3 bases short and J 4 bases short, with 15 bases between. Written as DNA, the CDR3 is TGTGCCAGCAGCTTCGGAGGGTGGGGAGGCACTGAAGCTTTCTTT. Residues: CASSFGGWGGTEAFF. The full variable domain, with the rest looked up from reference TRBV7-6 and TRBJ1-1, is GAGVSQSPRYKVTKRGQDVALRCDPISGHVSLYWYRQALGQGPEFLTYFNYEAQQDKSGLPNDRFSAERPEGSISTLTIQRTEQRDSAMYRCASSFGGWGGTEAFFGQGTRLTVV.

The gene calls are TRBV6-5 and TRBJ1-1; 7 bases are shared with TRBD1. V lost 7 bases to trimming and J lost 2 bases; unmatched junction nucleotides: 4. The CDR3 consists of 13 residues. The germline CDR1 and CDR2 sequences are MNHEY and SVGAGI. This chain's CDR3 is CASTRQGNTEAFF. CDR3 coding DNA: TGTGCCAGCACTAGACAGGGTAACACTGAAGCTTTCTTT.

The V call is TRBV9, the J call TRBJ2-7; TRBD2 aligns across 7 bases. Germline-derived CDR1 and CDR2 are SGDLS and YYNGEE. Trimming took 4 bases from V and 1 from J; bases not matched to a gene: 8. There are 15 residues in the CDR3. CDR3 nucleotides: TGTGCCAGCAGCCGGGGGGAAAGCGGGTCCTACGAGCAGTACTTC. This codes for CASSRGESGSYEQYF.

V usage is TRBV27 and J usage is TRBJ1-5; D is uncertain. The germline V gene encodes CDR1 MNHEY and CDR2 SMNVEV (reference sequence). The CDR3 sequence is 16 residues long. V lost 5 bases to trimming and J lost 0 bases, with 14 bases between them. CDR3: CASSSSAYNSNQPQHF. Here the CDR3 DNA reads TGTGCCAGCAGTAGTAGCGCCTACAATAGCAATCAGCCCCAGCATTTT.

The genes are TRBV6-6 and TRBJ2-3; 10 bases fit TRBD1. CDR1 MNHNY and CDR2 SVGAGI come from the germline V gene (reference sequence). Germline trimming cut 2 bases from V and 4 bases from J; bases unmatched to any gene: 3. This CDR3 is 15 amino acids long. The CDR3 reads CASSYGTGVADTQYF. The DNA for the CDR3 is TGTGCCAGCAGTTACGGGACAGGGGTTGCAGATACGCAGTATTTT.

The chain couples TRBV5-4 to TRBJ1-6; a weak D match, TRBD1 (6 bases). Looked up from germline, CDR1 is SGHNT and CDR2 is YYREEE (reference sequence). CDR3 length: 14 amino acids. Deletions cut 0 bases from V and 10 bases from J, with 11 bases between. The CDR3 loop is CASSLVGAGSPLHF. For the CDR3, the DNA is TGTGCCAGCAGCTTGGTGGGGGCAGGGTCACCCCTCCACTTT.